Below, 13 T cell receptor beta chains from the same sample are listed, as sequenced in a study of CD8 T cells in ankylosing spondylitis. TCRdb used MiXCR to reprocess the 5' RACE reads, holding one entry per CDR3 protein. Among fewer than 750,000 distinct CDR3 sequences listed, around a fifth were seen once. Their cognate antigens are unknown. Study-level findings and limits: It appeared that ankylosing spondylitis blood was characterized by a TCR beta motif of several highly homologous variants.

The sequenced sample was blood, either unsorted or a sorted T cell fraction (not recorded which). Every receptor here comes from a male donor with ankylosing spondylitis.

V is TRBV29-1 and J is TRBJ1-1, with 8 bases aligning to TRBD1. Germline trimming cut 7 bases from V and 5 bases from J; bases unmatched to any gene: 9. Germline CDR1 is SQVTM and CDR2 is ANQGSEA. The CDR3 consists of 13 residues. CDR3 sequence (DNA): TGCAGCGCCGGGACAGGCATAAAAACTGAAGCTTTCTTT. This translates into CSAGTGIKTEAFF. Full variable domain (outside the CDR3, taken from reference TRBV29-1 and TRBJ1-1): SAVISQKPSRDICQRGTSLTIQCQVDSQVTMMFWYRQQPGQSLTLIATANQGSEATYESGFVIDKFPISRPNLTFSTLTVSNMSPEDSSIYLCSAGTGIKTEAFFGQGTRLTVV.

This sequence joins TRBV6-5 and TRBJ2-2; D unresolved. The V and J ends lost 4 bases and 4 bases respectively, with 16 bases between them. The CDR3 spans 16 residues. Germline V gene sequence: CDR1 MNHEY, CDR2 SVGAGI. The CDR3 reads CASSSVGIGRTGELFF. The CDR3 DNA reads as TGTGCCAGCAGTTCGGTGGGAATTGGACGCACCGGGGAGCTGTTTTTT.

The gene calls are TRBV5-1 and TRBJ1-2; no definite D call. The CDR3 consists of 13 residues. V was trimmed by 4 bases and J by 4 bases, leaving 11 bases between them. Germline lookup yields CDR1 SGHRS and CDR2 YFSETQ. The CDR3 region has the DNA TGCGCCAGCAGCACGACGGAGAGCTATGGCTACACCTTC. Translating gives CASSTTESYGYTF.

This chain connects TRBV12-3 or TRBV12-4 to TRBJ2-1; TRBD1 agrees at 7 bases. J gave up 10 bases and V 6 bases, and 6 bases lay outside the gene matches. The CDR3 consists of 12 residues. The CDR3 DNA reads TGTGCCAGCAGCCCAGGGACAGAGGAGCAGTTCTTC. This encodes CASSPGTEEQFF.

Only a few counts were recorded for this clonotype. The chain joins TRBV20-1 to TRBJ1-6; TRBD1 matches at 7 bases. The V gene's germline CDR1 is DFQATT and CDR2 SNEGSKA (reference sequence). V dropped 4 bases and J dropped 10; count of bases not matched to a gene: 13. This CDR3 is built from 15 residues. The DNA for the CDR3 is TGCAGTGCTAAATCCGGGACAGAAAAGGCCTCACCCCTCCACTTT. It translates to CSAKSGTEKASPLHF.

This clonotype was recorded a few times. V and J are TRBV29-1 and TRBJ2-7; 9 positions agree with TRBD1. V dropped 7 bases and J dropped 4; count of bases not matched to a gene: 5. This CDR3 contains 12 residues. The germline V gene encodes CDR1 SQVTM and CDR2 ANQGSEA. Here the CDR3 reads CSGGTGKYEQYF. As DNA, the CDR3 is TGCAGCGGTGGGACAGGGAAGTACGAGCAGTACTTC.

The J gene is TRBJ1-6, the V gene TRBV20-1, with a tentative D call TRBD1 (6 bases). V lost 6 bases to trimming and J lost 7 bases, with 19 bases between them. This CDR3 contains 15 residues. Germline-derived CDR1 and CDR2 are DFQATT and SNEGSKA (reference sequence). The CDR3 region is CSAGAGAGVNSPLHF. In DNA form, the CDR3 reads TGCAGTGCCGGGGCGGGGGCAGGGGTAAATTCACCCCTCCACTTT.

This chain links TRBV3-1 with TRBJ1-1; no clear D gene. V was pared by 1 base and J by 10 bases, with 13 bases between. The germline gives CDR1 LGHDT, CDR2 YNNKEL (reference sequence). This CDR3 spans 13 amino acids. The chain's CDR3 is CASSQGVTRSAFF. The CDR3, as DNA: TGTGCCAGCAGCCAAGGCGTTACTAGGTCAGCTTTCTTT.

The chain employs TRBV5-1 and TRBJ2-7; the D gene is possibly TRBD1 (6 bases). The CDR3 runs 15 residues. Trimming removed 4 bases at V and 2 bases at J, with 16 bases between. CDR1 and CDR2 (germline): SGHRS, YFSETQ. CDR3 bases: TGCGCCAGCAGCCCTTTGGGACATGAAACCTACGAGCAGTACTTC. Translating it yields CASSPLGHETYEQYF.

The chain recombines TRBV9 with TRBJ2-3; D gene ambiguous. Trimming pared 0 bases from V and 1 base from J, leaving 6 bases between. Germline V gene sequence: CDR1 SGDLS, CDR2 YYNGEE. This CDR3 is built from 14 residues. The CDR3 here is CASSVDLGTDTQYF. The DNA for the CDR3 is TGTGCCAGCAGCGTAGATCTGGGCACAGATACGCAGTATTTT.

In this sample, this clonotype turned up a few times. This chain joins TRBV6-1 and TRBJ2-5, with D perhaps TRBD1 (6 bases). V was shortened by 10 bases and J by 2 bases, with 14 bases between the two germline ends. The germline gives CDR1 MNHNS, CDR2 SASEGT. The CDR3 is 13 residues long. CDR3 in DNA: TGTGCCACCTCCGGGACAAGTCAAGAGACCCAGTACTTC. This codes for CATSGTSQETQYF.

This clonotype appeared a few times. The genes are TRBV6-1 and TRBJ2-7; D is possibly TRBD1 or TRBD2 (5 bases each). V lost 4 bases, J lost 2 bases, and 15 bases lay in between. The CDR3 spans 15 residues. Germline CDR1 is MNHNS and CDR2 is SASEGT. CDR3 loop: CASSVTGTATYEQYF. The CDR3 DNA reads as TGTGCCAGCAGTGTGACCGGGACGGCCACCTACGAGCAGTACTTC.

V is TRBV10-1 and J is TRBJ1-1; 8 bases map to TRBD1. The CDR3 spans 17 residues. The V segment lost 0 bases and the J segment 0 bases; nucleotides outside the gene matches: 6. Looked up from germline, CDR1 is WNHNN and CDR2 is SYGVQD (reference sequence). The CDR3 DNA reads TGCGCCAGCAGTGAGTCCAGGGGGCTGGGGATGAACACTGAAGCTTTCTTT. It encodes CASSESRGLGMNTEAFF.